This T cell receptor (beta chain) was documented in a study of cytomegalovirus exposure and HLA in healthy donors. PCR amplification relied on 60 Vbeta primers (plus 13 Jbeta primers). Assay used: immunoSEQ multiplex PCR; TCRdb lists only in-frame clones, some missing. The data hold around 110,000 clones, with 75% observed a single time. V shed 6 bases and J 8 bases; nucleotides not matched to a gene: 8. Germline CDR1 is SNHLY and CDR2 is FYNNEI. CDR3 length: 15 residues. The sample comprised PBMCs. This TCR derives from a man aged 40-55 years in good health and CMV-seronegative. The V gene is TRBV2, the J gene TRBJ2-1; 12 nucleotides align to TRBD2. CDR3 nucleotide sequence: TGTGCCAGCAGACCTAGCGGGGGGGCCGTCGATGAGCAGTTCTTC. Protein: CASRPSGGAVDEQFF.